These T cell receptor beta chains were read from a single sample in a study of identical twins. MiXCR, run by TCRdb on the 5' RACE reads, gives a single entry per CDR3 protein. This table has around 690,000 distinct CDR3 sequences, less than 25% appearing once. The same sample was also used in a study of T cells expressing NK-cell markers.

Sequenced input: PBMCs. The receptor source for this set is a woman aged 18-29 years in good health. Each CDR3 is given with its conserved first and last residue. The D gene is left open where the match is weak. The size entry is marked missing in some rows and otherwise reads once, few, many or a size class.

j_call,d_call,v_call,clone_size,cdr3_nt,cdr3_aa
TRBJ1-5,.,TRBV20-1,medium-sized,TGCAGCGTCAAGGGGTCCTCAGGAAATCAGCCCCAGCATTTT,CSVKGSSGNQPQHF
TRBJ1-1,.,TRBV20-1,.,TGCAGTGCTAGAGATTACGGGCCTGAAGCTTTCTTT,CSARDYGPEAFF
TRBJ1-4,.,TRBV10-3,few,TGTGCCATCAGGGCTGCGGAAGGGCGAAATGAAAAACTGTTTTTT,CAIRAAEGRNEKLFF
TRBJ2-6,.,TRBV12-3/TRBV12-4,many,TGTGCCAGCAGTTTAGCCCCCACCTCTGGGGCCAACGTCCTGACTTTC,CASSLAPTSGANVLTF
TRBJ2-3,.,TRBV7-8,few,TGTGCCAGCAGCTTAGCGCTAGGGCTAAGGGGGACAGATACGCAGTATTTT,CASSLALGLRGTDTQYF
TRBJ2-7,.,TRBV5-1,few,TGCGCCAGCAGCTTCACGGCAGCCTACGAGCAGTACTTC,CASSFTAAYEQYF
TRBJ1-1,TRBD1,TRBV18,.,TGTGCCAGCGGAAATACAGGGGGCAAAGGAGCTTTCTTT,CASGNTGGKGAFF
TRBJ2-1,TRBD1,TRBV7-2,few,TGTGCCAGCAGCTTTGGGACAGGGTTGTACAATGAGCAGTTCTTC,CASSFGTGLYNEQFF
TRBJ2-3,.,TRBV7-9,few,TGTGCCAGCAGCTTAGCTAGCCAGACGCAGTATTTT,CASSLASQTQYF
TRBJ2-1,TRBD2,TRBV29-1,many,TGCAGCGTGACGCCTAGCGGGAGGGGGGCTGAGCAGTTCTTC,CSVTPSGRGAEQFF
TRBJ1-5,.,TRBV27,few,TGTGCCAGCGGGGGGATAGGTCAGCCCCAGCATTTT,CASGGIGQPQHF
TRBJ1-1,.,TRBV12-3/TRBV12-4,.,TGTGCCAGCAGTTTAGGGGGCGGGGTCACTGAAGCTTTCTTT,CASSLGGGVTEAFF
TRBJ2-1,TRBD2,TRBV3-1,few,TGTGCCAGCAGCCAAGGACTAGCGATCTACAATGAGCAGTTCTTC,CASSQGLAIYNEQFF
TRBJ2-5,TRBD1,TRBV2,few,TGTGCCAGCAGGAGATTACCGGGACAGGGGGAGACCCAGTACTTC,CASRRLPGQGETQYF
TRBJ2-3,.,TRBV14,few,TGTGCCAGCAGCCAAGACCGACGCACAGATACGCAGTATTTT,CASSQDRRTDTQYF
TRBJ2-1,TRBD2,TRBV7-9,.,TGTGCCAGCAGCTTCGGCACTAGCGGGGGATTGCAGTTCTTC,CASSFGTSGGLQFF
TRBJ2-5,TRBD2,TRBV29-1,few,TGCAGCGGTTCGGGAGGACTAGCGGGAGTGGAGACCCAGTACTTC,CSGSGGLAGVETQYF
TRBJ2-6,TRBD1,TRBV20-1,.,TGCAGTGCTAGAGCACAGACAGGGACTGGGGCCAACGTCCTGACTTTC,CSARAQTGTGANVLTF
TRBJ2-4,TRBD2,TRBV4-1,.,TGCGCCAGCAGCCAAGGACCACTAGCGGGGGGGCCTCTAGCCAAAAACATTCAGTACTTC,CASSQGPLAGGPLAKNIQYF
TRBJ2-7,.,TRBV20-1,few,TGCAGTGCTCCCGGACAGAAAGGAAACTACGAGCAGTACTTC,CSAPGQKGNYEQYF
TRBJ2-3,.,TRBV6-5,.,TGTGCCAGCAGTTACGGGCGGACCGTTAGCACAGATACGCAGTATTTT,CASSYGRTVSTDTQYF
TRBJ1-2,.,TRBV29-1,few,TGCAGCGTTGAAGGTACACCGTATGGCTACACCTTC,CSVEGTPYGYTF
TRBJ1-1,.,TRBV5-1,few,TGCGCCAGCAGCTCTAACAGTGAATCTGAAGCTTTCTTT,CASSSNSESEAFF
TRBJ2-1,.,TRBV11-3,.,TGTGCCAGCAGCTTGCTCCGGGACAAGGGTGAGCAGTTCTTC,CASSLLRDKGEQFF
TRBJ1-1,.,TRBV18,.,TGTGCCAGCTCACCACCGAAGGGAGCTTCGAACACTGAAGCTTTCTTT,CASSPPKGASNTEAFF
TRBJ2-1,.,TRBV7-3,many,TGTGCCAGCAGTTTATCCGGGAACAATGAGCAGTTCTTC,CASSLSGNNEQFF
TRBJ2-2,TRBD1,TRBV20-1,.,TGCAGTGCTACTGAGGGGGCCGCGAACACCGGGGAGCTGTTTTTT,CSATEGAANTGELFF
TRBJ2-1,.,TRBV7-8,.,TGTGCCAGCAGCTTAGAGCCCGGGGGAGACAATGAGCAGTTCTTC,CASSLEPGGDNEQFF